One sample yielded the 8 T cell receptor beta chains listed below, sequenced in a study of blood T cells in healthy people across ages. PCR was performed a second time for about 6 to 12 cycles using a sample-barcoded 5' primer and a J-beta primer mix. MiXCR, applied by TCRdb to the 5' RACE reads, yields one record per CDR3 protein. The sample shows hundreds of thousands of distinct CDR3 sequences, under 70% of them seen only once. Sequenced sample: blood. The receptors stem from a man in his 60s in good health.

The genes are TRBV15 and TRBJ1-6; D not resolved. Germline CDR1 is LNHNV and CDR2 is YYDKDF (reference sequence). Trimming cost V 3 bases and J 1 base, with 7 bases left between them. The CDR3 contains 15 residues. The CDR3 region has the DNA TGTGCCACCAGCAGGGAAGGGTCCTATAATTCACCCCTCCACTTT. It is translated as CATSREGSYNSPLHF.

V gene TRBV3-1 combines with J gene TRBJ1-1; TRBD1 matches 7 bases. Germline values: CDR1 LGHDT, CDR2 YNNKEL (reference sequence). This CDR3 is 15 amino acids long. V gave up 1 base and J gave up 4 bases; unmatched junction bases: 6. In DNA form, the CDR3 reads TGTGCCAGCAGCCAAGGTGGCCAGGGGGGCACTGAAGCTTTCTTT. Amino acid sequence: CASSQGGQGGTEAFF.

The CDR3 spells CASSPRRGVSYEQYF. CDR3 coding DNA: TGTGCCAGCAGCCCGAGACGGGGGGTCTCCTACGAGCAGTACTTC. The chain couples TRBV13 to TRBJ2-7; 7 bases fit TRBD2. The CDR3 spans 15 residues. Germline-derived CDR1 and CDR2 are PRHDT and FYEKMQ (reference sequence). After removal of 5 bases from V and 0 bases from J, the junction contained 7 bases not matched to a gene.

The chain joins TRBV4-2 to TRBJ2-5; 9 bases fit TRBD1. V trimming: 5 bases; J trimming: 5 bases; junction bases outside the gene matches: 6. Germline V gene sequence: CDR1 LGHNA, CDR2 YNFKEQ. CDR3 size: 14 residues. The chain's CDR3 is CASSAPGTGETQYF. The CDR3 region has the DNA TGTGCCAGCAGCGCACCCGGGACAGGGGAGACCCAGTACTTC.

The chain couples TRBV27 to TRBJ1-1; D is uncertain. Germline V gene data show CDR1 as MNHEY and CDR2 as SMNVEV (reference sequence). The CDR3 is 14 residues long. With 10 bases removed from V and 6 bases from J, the gap between germline ends came to 21 bases. DNA for the CDR3: TGTGCCACCGGCCGGGGAGGGTCGGGTTCTGAAGCTTTCTTT. This gives the protein CATGRGGSGSEAFF.

V is TRBV29-1 and J is TRBJ2-4; 8 bases line up with TRBD1. The germline V gene has CDR1 SQVTM and CDR2 ANQGSEA. The CDR3 length is 14 residues. V shed 5 bases and J 13 bases; nucleotides not matched to a gene: 16. The DNA for the CDR3 is TGCAGCGTTCGACAGGGGAGCTCCTACAATGAGCAGTACTTC. Protein: CSVRQGSSYNEQYF.

The rearrangement uses TRBV20-1 and TRBJ2-5; 15 bases match TRBD2. Germline V gene data show CDR1 as DFQATT and CDR2 as SNEGSKA (reference sequence). CDR3 length: 17 amino acids. The trim removed 0 bases at V and 4 bases at J, leaving 6 bases unmatched. The CDR3 loop reads CSARDGTSGGFRETQYF. The CDR3 nucleotides are TGCAGTGCTAGAGATGGGACTAGCGGGGGGTTTCGAGAGACCCAGTACTTC.

This clonotype was recorded a few times. V usage is TRBV4-1 and J usage is TRBJ2-7; perhaps TRBD1 as D (5 bases). This CDR3 comprises 14 residues. The V and J ends lost 8 bases and 2 bases respectively, with 16 bases between them. Germline CDR1 reads MGHRA; CDR2 reads YSYEKL. For the CDR3, the DNA is TGCGCCAGCGTCGAAGACAGAATAACCTACGAGCAGTACTTC. Translated: CASVEDRITYEQYF.